These 30 T cell receptor beta chains share one sample of origin, sequenced in a study of beta chain features in type 1 diabetes. cDNA synthesis used the whole RNA isolate, giving expressed TCRB sequences. Sequencing was performed with immunoSEQ multiplex PCR; in TCRdb, only in-frame clones are kept and a portion is missing. The table records about 220,000 clones, approximately 10% of them present only once. Sample: central memory CD4+ T cells from blood. The receptors were gathered from a man between 18 and 35 years old in good health.

A few counts support this clone. The gene calls are TRBV9 and TRBJ2-3, with 9 bases matching TRBD1. The germline V gene has CDR1 SGDLS and CDR2 YYNGEE. Trimming cost V 0 bases and J 5 bases; bases outside gene matches: 10. CDR3 length: 17 residues. In DNA form, the CDR3 reads TGTGCCAGCAGCGTAGGCGGGACAGGGAGGTTCGGAGATACGCAGTATTTT. Residues: CASSVGGTGRFGDTQYF.

This clone was found a few times. The chain joins TRBV7-9 to TRBJ2-3; 10 bases map to TRBD2. The CDR3 has 17 residues. Germline assignment: CDR1 SEHNR and CDR2 FQNEAQ (reference sequence). Germline trimming cut 0 bases from V and 2 bases from J; bases unmatched to any gene: 5. In DNA, the CDR3 is TGTGCCAGCAGCTTAGCGCTCCTAGCGGGAGCCACAGATACGCAGTATTTT. Its protein product is CASSLALLAGATDTQYF. The whole variable domain, remainder taken from reference TRBV7-9 and TRBJ2-3, is DTGVSQNPRHKITKRGQNVTFRCDPISEHNRLYWYRQTLGQGPEFLTYFQNEAQLEKSRLLSDRFSAERPKGSFSTLEIQRTEQGDSAMYLCASSLALLAGATDTQYFGPGTRLTVL.

This clone was counted a few times. The rearrangement uses TRBV9 and TRBJ2-7, with unresolved D. V shed 0 bases and J shed 2 bases, with 9 bases lying between them. This CDR3 has 14 residues. In germline, CDR1 is SGDLS, CDR2 YYNGEE. CDR3 in amino acids: CASSVDYRTYEQYF. The CDR3 DNA reads as TGTGCCAGCAGCGTAGATTACCGCACCTACGAGCAGTACTTC.

This clone came up a few times. V usage is TRBV4-2 and J usage is TRBJ2-5, with 13 bases identical to TRBD2. The CDR3 loop spans 18 amino acids. The V gene's germline CDR1 is LGHNA and CDR2 YNFKEQ. Trimming removed 3 bases from V and 2 bases from J; junction bases left unmatched: 9. The CDR3 loop is CASSHFSGTSGTQETQYF. The CDR3 region has the DNA TGTGCCAGCAGCCACTTTAGCGGGACTAGCGGGACGCAAGAGACCCAGTACTTC.

This clone was counted a few times. This chain connects TRBV2 to TRBJ1-1; no clear D. The ends were cut back, 5 bases at V and 4 bases at J, with 14 bases in the middle. Germline V gene data show CDR1 as SNHLY and CDR2 as FYNNEI. The CDR3 is 14 residues long. CDR3 loop: CASSLVGEGTEAFF. The CDR3 DNA reads as TGTGCCAGCAGTTTGGTAGGCGAGGGCACTGAAGCTTTCTTT.

The J gene is TRBJ2-1, the V gene TRBV5-1, with D possibly being TRBD2 (6 bases). The germline CDR1 and CDR2 sequences are SGHRS and YFSETQ. Trimming removed 4 bases from V and 8 bases from J, with 19 bases in between. The CDR3 runs 15 residues. The CDR3: CASSRGDSPAYEQFF. The DNA of the CDR3 is TGCGCCAGCAGCCGAGGGGACTCGCCGGCGTATGAGCAGTTCTTC.

This clone was seen only a few times. The V gene is TRBV4-3, the J gene TRBJ1-1; a weak D match, TRBD1 (5 bases). The CDR3 spans 16 residues. Trimming stripped 0 bases from V and 0 bases from J, with 11 bases between. Germline V gene lookup returns CDR1 LGHNA and CDR2 YSLEER. The CDR3 protein is CASSQDLQGLNTEAFF. The CDR3 DNA sequence: TGCGCCAGCAGCCAAGATTTGCAGGGTCTGAACACTGAAGCTTTCTTT.

The V gene is TRBV18, the J gene TRBJ2-7; 9 bases fit TRBD1. Losses at the gene ends were 3 bases for V and 9 bases for J; bases not matched to a gene: 6. Germline CDR1 KGHSH, CDR2 LQKENI. The CDR3 spans 13 residues. CDR3: CASSPGTGWGQYF. The CDR3 coding sequence is TGTGCCAGCTCACCCGGGACAGGGTGGGGGCAGTACTTC.

The genes are TRBV20-1 and TRBJ2-5, with 8 positions matching TRBD2. The germline gives CDR1 DFQATT, CDR2 SNEGSKA (reference sequence). This CDR3 region has 11 residues. After removal of 5 bases from V and 9 bases from J, the junction contained 5 bases not matched to a gene. The CDR3 is CSAEREMAQYF. DNA for the CDR3: TGCAGTGCTGAGCGGGAGATGGCCCAGTACTTC.

This clone turned up a few times. This chain links TRBV30 with TRBJ2-2; possibly TRBD2 for D (5 bases). CDR1 GTSNPN and CDR2 SVGIG come from the germline V gene (reference sequence). The CDR3 is 15 residues long. The V gene lost 0 bases and the J gene lost 5 bases, with 13 bases spanning the gap. This chain's CDR3 is CAWSVTSWETGELFF. The CDR3 nucleotides are TGTGCCTGGAGTGTAACCAGCTGGGAGACCGGGGAGCTGTTTTTT.

The chain recombines TRBV28 with TRBJ1-4, with no clear D. The CDR3 runs 14 residues. CDR1 is MDHEN, CDR2 SYDVKM, per germline. V shed 3 bases and J shed 5 bases, with 10 bases lying between them. CDR3 loop: CASSFVSLNEKLFF. The DNA for the CDR3 is TGTGCCAGCAGTTTCGTATCACTAAATGAAAAACTGTTTTTT. The variable domain in full, with the rest retrieved from reference TRBV28 and TRBJ1-4, is DVKVTQSSRYLVKRTGEKVFLECVQDMDHENMFWYRQDPGLGLRLIYFSYDVKMKEKGDIPEGYSVSREKKERFSLILESASTNQTSMYLCASSFVSLNEKLFFGSGTQLSVL.

This sequence joins TRBV7-2 and TRBJ2-2; D not resolved. V was pared by 1 base and J by 6 bases, with 9 bases between. From germline, CDR1 is SGHTA and CDR2 FQGNSA. The CDR3 has 14 amino acids. CDR3 residues: CASSLDSSPGELFF. CDR3 bases: TGTGCCAGCAGCTTAGATTCCAGCCCCGGGGAGCTGTTTTTT. Drawing the rest from reference TRBV7-2 and TRBJ2-2, the complete variable domain is GAGVSQSPSNKVTEKGKDVELRCDPISGHTALYWYRQSLGQGLEFLIYFQGNSAPDKSGLPSDRFSAERTGGSVSTLTIQRTQQEDSAVYLCASSLDSSPGELFFGEGSRLTVL.

This clone was picked up many times. The chain carries TRBV28 and TRBJ2-1; 9 nucleotides line up with TRBD1. The V segment lost 5 bases and the J segment 7 bases; nucleotides outside the gene matches: 6. The CDR3 spans 14 residues. CDR1 is MDHEN, CDR2 SYDVKM, per germline. The chain's CDR3 is CASSEPGQGNEQFF. The DNA of the CDR3 is TGTGCCAGCAGTGAACCGGGACAGGGTAATGAGCAGTTCTTC.

The V call is TRBV7-2, the J call TRBJ2-1; perhaps TRBD1 as D (5 bases). The V end lost 2 bases, the J end lost 4 bases, and 9 bases lay between the germline ends. There are 14 residues in the CDR3. Germline CDR1 and CDR2: SGHTA and FQGNSA. CDR3 region: CASSLRTTYNEQFF. The CDR3, as DNA: TGTGCCAGCAGCTTACGGACAACTTACAATGAGCAGTTCTTC.

This clone was detected ten times or more. This chain links TRBV29-1 with TRBJ2-3, with TRBD2 matching over 14 bases. The CDR3 has 15 residues. CDR1 is SQVTM and CDR2 is ANQGSEA in the germline V gene. V was pared by 6 bases and J by 5 bases, with 7 bases of the junction left unmatched. Written as DNA, the CDR3 is TGCAGCGTGAGGGGGACTAGCGGGAGTGGAGATACGCAGTATTTT. This sequence encodes CSVRGTSGSGDTQYF.

This sequence joins TRBV7-2 and TRBJ2-7, with 8 positions matching TRBD2. Unmatched junction bases numbered 12, after V lost 5 bases and J lost 6 bases. The CDR3 spans 15 residues. Germline V gene sequence: CDR1 SGHTA, CDR2 FQGNSA. The CDR3 loop is CASSHQTGGPREQYF. For the CDR3, the DNA is TGTGCCAGCAGCCATCAGACGGGAGGGCCGCGCGAGCAGTACTTC. Filled out from reference TRBV7-2 and TRBJ2-7, the complete variable domain reads GAGVSQSPSNKVTEKGKDVELRCDPISGHTALYWYRQSLGQGLEFLIYFQGNSAPDKSGLPSDRFSAERTGGSVSTLTIQRTQQEDSAVYLCASSHQTGGPREQYFGPGTRLTVT.

The chain couples TRBV4-3 to TRBJ2-7; 8 bases match TRBD1. Trimming cost V 5 bases and J 3 bases; bases outside gene matches: 0. This CDR3 has 12 residues. Germline V gene lookup returns CDR1 LGHNA and CDR2 YSLEER. The CDR3 reads CASSGQGYEQYF. CDR3 DNA: TGCGCCAGCAGCGGACAGGGCTACGAGCAGTACTTC.

This clone was counted only a few times. The genes are TRBV4-2 and TRBJ1-4; D gene ambiguous. Trimming removed 4 bases at V and 3 bases at J, with 15 bases between. The CDR3 length is 16 residues. From germline, CDR1 is LGHNA and CDR2 YNFKEQ. CDR3 residues: CASSPPRGPANEKLFF. The CDR3 region has the DNA TGTGCCAGCAGCCCACCTCGGGGTCCTGCTAATGAAAAACTGTTTTTT.

The chain has TRBV30 and TRBJ2-1; possible D gene TRBD2, 5 bases. The ends were cut back, 0 bases at V and 2 bases at J, with 11 bases in the middle. The CDR3 runs to 15 residues. CDR1 GTSNPN and CDR2 SVGIG come from the germline V gene (reference sequence). The CDR3 region is CAWSVRGSAYNEQFF. The DNA of the CDR3 is TGTGCCTGGAGTGTACGGGGTTCGGCCTACAATGAGCAGTTCTTC. Drawing the rest from reference TRBV30 and TRBJ2-1, the complete variable domain is SQTIHQWPATLVQPVGSPLSLECTVEGTSNPNLYWYRQAAGRGLQLLFYSVGIGQISSEVPQNLSASRPQDRQFILSSKKLLLSDSGFYLCAWSVRGSAYNEQFFGPGTRLTVL.

This chain uses TRBV5-1 with TRBJ2-7; D gene unclear. Germline assignment: CDR1 SGHRS and CDR2 YFSETQ. Trimming took off 0 bases at V and 7 bases at J, with 11 bases between the two ends. The CDR3 length is 13 residues. This CDR3 is CASSLEAAREQYF. The DNA of the CDR3 is TGCGCCAGCAGCTTGGAGGCAGCGAGGGAGCAGTACTTC.

The chain recombines TRBV9 with TRBJ1-5; D unresolved. Germline lookup yields CDR1 SGDLS and CDR2 YYNGEE. The V gene lost 4 bases and the J gene lost 7 bases, with 12 bases spanning the gap. The CDR3 has 13 amino acids. CDR3 sequence (DNA): TGTGCCAGCAGCTCCAGCCCCGGACAGCCCCAGCATTTT. Translating it yields CASSSSPGQPQHF.

This clone was counted only a few times. The J gene is TRBJ2-5, the V gene TRBV7-7; 10 bases fit TRBD1. Germline V CDR1 and CDR2: SSHAT, FNYEAQ (reference sequence). The CDR3 contains 15 residues. J lost 2 bases, V lost 4 bases, and 4 bases had no gene match. The CDR3, as DNA: TGTGCCAGCAGCTCGGGACAGGGGCCGCAAGAGACCCAGTACTTC. Amino acids: CASSSGQGPQETQYF.

V and J are TRBV28 and TRBJ1-2; D gene unclear. V lost 2 bases and J lost 3, with 10 bases in between. The CDR3 contains 14 residues. Germline loops: CDR1 MDHEN, CDR2 SYDVKM. In DNA form, the CDR3 reads TGTGCCAGCAGTTTAGACGGGGAAGACTATGGCTACACCTTC. It translates to CASSLDGEDYGYTF.

This clone has more than one count but fewer than ten. This chain joins TRBV4-3 and TRBJ1-1; 7 positions match TRBD1. The CDR3 has 16 residues. After removal of 1 base from V and 3 bases from J, the junction contained 8 bases not matched to a gene. Germline values: CDR1 LGHNA, CDR2 YSLEER. The CDR3 DNA is TGCGCCAGCAGCCAAGCCACGACAGGGTTGGACACTGAAGCTTTCTTT. Encoded protein: CASSQATTGLDTEAFF.

In its sample, this clone was seen a few times. The CDR3 loop is CASSASGNYEQYF. The CDR3, as DNA: TGTGCCAGCAGTGCTAGCGGGAACTACGAGCAGTACTTC. V usage is TRBV6-1 and J usage is TRBJ2-7; TRBD2 matches 9 bases. Germline trimming cut 4 bases from V and 3 bases from J; bases unmatched to any gene: 1. The CDR3 is 13 residues long. CDR1 is MNHNS and CDR2 is SASEGT in the germline V gene.

In regard to this clone: With a much larger clone just one base away, this may be a read error. Here the CDR3 reads CATSATGTEGCAQHF. CDR3 nucleotides: TGTGCCACCAGCGCGACCGGGACGGAGGGATGCGCCCAGCATTTT. The gene calls are TRBV15 and TRBJ1-5; D possibly corresponds to TRBD1 (5 bases). Germline V gene lookup returns CDR1 LNHNV and CDR2 YYDKDF (reference sequence). Trimming left V 5 bases short and J 11 bases short, with 22 bases between. This CDR3 region has 15 residues. Filled out from reference TRBV15 and TRBJ1-5, the complete variable domain reads DAMVIQNPRYQVTQFGKPVTLSCSQTLNHNVMYWYQQKSSQAPKLLFHYYDKDFNNEADTPDNFQSRRPNTSFCFLDIRSPGLGDTAMYLCATSATGTEGCAQHFGDGTRLSIL.

This chain joins TRBV11-3 and TRBJ2-5; D gene ambiguous. The CDR3 totals 13 residues. CDR1 is SGHNT and CDR2 is YENEEA in the germline V gene. Trimming removed 5 bases at V and 2 bases at J, with 9 bases between. CDR3 nucleotides: TGTGCCAGCAGCCCCAGGACGCAAGAGACCCAGTACTTC. Translating gives CASSPRTQETQYF.

The chain combines TRBV5-1 with TRBJ2-5; 15 bases align to TRBD2. CDR1 is SGHRS and CDR2 is YFSETQ in the germline V gene. V shed 6 bases, J shed 5 bases, and the junction held 8 bases outside the gene matches. The CDR3 loop spans 16 amino acids. For the CDR3, the DNA is TGCGCCAGCACCCAGGGACTAGCGGGAGGAAGGGAGACCCAGTACTTC. As protein: CASTQGLAGGRETQYF.

The rearrangement uses TRBV30 and TRBJ2-5; either TRBD1 or TRBD2 may supply D (5 bases each). The better agreement between TRBJ2-7 and the DNA end casts doubt on the J call. The length of the CDR3 is 14 residues. CDR1 GTSNPN and CDR2 SVGIG come from the germline V gene (reference sequence). CDR3 DNA: TGTGCCTGGAAACGGGACGGGCGTCACTACGAGCAGTACTTC. It codes for CAWKRDGRHYEQYF.

This clone was counted between two and nine times. The J gene is TRBJ2-7, the V gene TRBV5-1, with D possibly being TRBD2 (5 bases). This CDR3 has 15 amino acids. The germline V and J ends were trimmed by 0 bases and 0 bases, with 10 bases remaining between them. In germline, CDR1 is SGHRS, CDR2 YFSETQ. The CDR3 sequence: CASSLVSGNSYEQYF. The CDR3 nucleotides are TGCGCCAGCAGCTTGGTGTCCGGGAACTCCTACGAGCAGTACTTC.